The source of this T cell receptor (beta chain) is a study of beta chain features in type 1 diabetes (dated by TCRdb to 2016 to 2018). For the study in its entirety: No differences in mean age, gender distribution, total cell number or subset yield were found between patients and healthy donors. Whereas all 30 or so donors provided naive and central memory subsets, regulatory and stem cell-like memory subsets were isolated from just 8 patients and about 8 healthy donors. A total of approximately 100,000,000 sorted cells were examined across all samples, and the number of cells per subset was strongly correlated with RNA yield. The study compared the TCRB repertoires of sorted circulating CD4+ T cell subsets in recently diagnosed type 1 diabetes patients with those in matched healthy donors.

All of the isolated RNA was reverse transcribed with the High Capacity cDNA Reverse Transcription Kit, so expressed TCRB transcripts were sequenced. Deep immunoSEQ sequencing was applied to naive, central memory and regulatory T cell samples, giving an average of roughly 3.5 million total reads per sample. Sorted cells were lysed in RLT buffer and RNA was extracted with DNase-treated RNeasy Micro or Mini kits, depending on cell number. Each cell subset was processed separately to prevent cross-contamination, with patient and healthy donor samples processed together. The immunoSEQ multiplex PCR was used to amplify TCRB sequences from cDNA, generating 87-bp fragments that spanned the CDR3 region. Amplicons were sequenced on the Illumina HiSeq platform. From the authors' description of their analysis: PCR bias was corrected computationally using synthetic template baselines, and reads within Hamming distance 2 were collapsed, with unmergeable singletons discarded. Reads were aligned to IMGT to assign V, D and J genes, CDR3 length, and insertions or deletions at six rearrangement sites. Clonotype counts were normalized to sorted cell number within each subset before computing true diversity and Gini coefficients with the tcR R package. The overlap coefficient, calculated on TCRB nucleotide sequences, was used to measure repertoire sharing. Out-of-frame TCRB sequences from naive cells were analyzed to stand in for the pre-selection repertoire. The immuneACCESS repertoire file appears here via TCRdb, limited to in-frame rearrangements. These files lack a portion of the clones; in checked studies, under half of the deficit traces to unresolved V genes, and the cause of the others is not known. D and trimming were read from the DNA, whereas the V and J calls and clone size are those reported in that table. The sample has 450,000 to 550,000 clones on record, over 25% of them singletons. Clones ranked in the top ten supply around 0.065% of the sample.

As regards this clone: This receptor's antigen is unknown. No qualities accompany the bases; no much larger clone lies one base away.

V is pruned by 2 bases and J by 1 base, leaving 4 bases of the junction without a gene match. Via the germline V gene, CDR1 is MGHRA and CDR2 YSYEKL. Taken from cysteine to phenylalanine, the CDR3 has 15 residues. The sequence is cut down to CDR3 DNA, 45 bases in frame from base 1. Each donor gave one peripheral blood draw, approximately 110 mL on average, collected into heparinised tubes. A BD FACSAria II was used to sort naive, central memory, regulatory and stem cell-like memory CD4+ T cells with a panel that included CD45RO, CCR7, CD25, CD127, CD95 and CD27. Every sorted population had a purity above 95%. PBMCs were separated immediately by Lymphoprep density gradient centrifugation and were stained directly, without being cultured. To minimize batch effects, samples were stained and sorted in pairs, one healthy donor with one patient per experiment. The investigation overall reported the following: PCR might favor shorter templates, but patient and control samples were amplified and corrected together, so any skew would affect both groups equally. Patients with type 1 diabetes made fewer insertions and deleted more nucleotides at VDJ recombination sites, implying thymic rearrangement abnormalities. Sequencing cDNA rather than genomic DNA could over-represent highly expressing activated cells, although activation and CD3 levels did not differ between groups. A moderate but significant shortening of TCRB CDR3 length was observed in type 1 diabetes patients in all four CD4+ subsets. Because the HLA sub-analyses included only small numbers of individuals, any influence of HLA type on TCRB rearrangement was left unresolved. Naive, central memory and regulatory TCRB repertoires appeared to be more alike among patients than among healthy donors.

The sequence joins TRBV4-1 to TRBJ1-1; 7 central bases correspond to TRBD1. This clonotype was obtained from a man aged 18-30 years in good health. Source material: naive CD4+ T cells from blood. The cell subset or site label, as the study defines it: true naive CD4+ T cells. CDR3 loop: CASSQPTGRNTEAFF. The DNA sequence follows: TGCGCCAGCAGCCAACCGACAGGGAGGAACACTGAAGCTTTCTTT.